The present TCR beta chain was sequenced within a study of T-cell memory formation after mild COVID-19. This clonotype was seen repeatedly, ten times or more. Germline lookup yields CDR1 SGHTA and CDR2 FQGNSA. V gave up 5 bases and J gave up 6 bases, with 11 bases separating them. There are 12 residues in the CDR3. TCRdb reprocessed the 5' RACE reads via MiXCR and lists one record per CDR3 protein. The table has about 13,000 distinct CDR3 sequences, 15% to 20% seen once. This sequence joins TRBV7-2 and TRBJ2-7, with D perhaps matching TRBD1 (6 bases). Sequencing used PBMCs or a T cell subset sorted from them (not recorded which). The receptor's source is a man aged 18 to 30 who had mild COVID-19 (a few samples of this study predate the infection). Cell type and time point are not known. The CDR3 region has the DNA TGTGCCAGCAGCCCAGTGGGGGCCGAGCAGTACTTC. The encoded protein is CASSPVGAEQYF.